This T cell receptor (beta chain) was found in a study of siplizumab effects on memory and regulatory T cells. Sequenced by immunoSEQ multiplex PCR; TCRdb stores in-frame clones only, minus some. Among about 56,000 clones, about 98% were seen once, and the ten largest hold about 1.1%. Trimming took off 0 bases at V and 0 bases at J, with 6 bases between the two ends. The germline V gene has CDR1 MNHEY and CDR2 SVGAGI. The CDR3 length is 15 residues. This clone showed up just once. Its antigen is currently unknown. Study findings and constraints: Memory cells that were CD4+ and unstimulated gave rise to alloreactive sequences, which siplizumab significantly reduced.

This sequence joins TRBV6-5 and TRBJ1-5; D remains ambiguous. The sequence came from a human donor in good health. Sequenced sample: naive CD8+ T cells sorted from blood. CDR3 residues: CASSYSASSNQPQHF. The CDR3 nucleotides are TGTGCCAGCAGTTACTCCGCCAGTAGCAATCAGCCCCAGCATTTT.